This TCR beta chain was found in a study of radiation and T cells in renal cell carcinoma. Per germline, CDR1 SGHRS and CDR2 YFSETQ. V lost 1 base, J lost 4 bases, and 10 bases lay in between. The CDR3 covers 14 residues. The table came from immunoSEQ multiplex PCR; TCRdb's copy has only in-frame clones and leaves some out. The data contain 20,000 or so clones, over 45% of them singletons. Treatment indicated: 15 Gy SBRT to primary tumor, nephrectomy 4 weeks later. Study findings and constraints: Only small tumor regions of around 1 g were sampled.

As for this clone: Its antigen is still unknown.

The sequence was collected from a man between 50 and 59 years old with renal cell carcinoma. The V call is TRBV5-1, the J call TRBJ2-3; D possibly matches TRBD1 or TRBD2 (5 bases each). Sequencing used tumor tissue, obtained from a patient whose treatment included radiotherapy and nephrectomy. CDR3 nucleotide sequence: TGCGCCAGCAGCTTGACCTTGGGGGCAGATACGCAGTATTTT. Amino acid sequence: CASSLTLGADTQYF.